The source of this T cell receptor beta chain is a study of T cell repertoires in cytomegalovirus infection. Study-wide points: HLA-C-restricted CMV-specific TCR beta clonotypes were dominant in the ex vivo response.

Trimming removed 5 bases from V and 4 bases from J; junction bases left unmatched: 10. Per the germline V gene, CDR1 is SEHNR and CDR2 is FQNEAQ (reference sequence). The CDR3 sequence is 15 residues long. This clonotype was detected ten times or more. What it binds is unknown. MiXCR was run by TCRdb on the reads, yielding one entry per CDR3 protein. There are about 250,000 distinct CDR3 sequences in the sample; approximately 6.7% occur only once, and around 6.5% lies in the top ten. The clonotype was recovered from a human donor in good health (CMV status not recorded). Some clones in this sample may be carry-over from other donors' samples. This chain links TRBV7-9 with TRBJ1-2; TRBD1 matches 7 bases. The sequenced material came from PBMCs. CDR3 protein: CASSPDWDRSYGYTF. The CDR3 DNA sequence: TGTGCCAGCAGCCCCGATTGGGACAGATCCTATGGCTACACCTTC.